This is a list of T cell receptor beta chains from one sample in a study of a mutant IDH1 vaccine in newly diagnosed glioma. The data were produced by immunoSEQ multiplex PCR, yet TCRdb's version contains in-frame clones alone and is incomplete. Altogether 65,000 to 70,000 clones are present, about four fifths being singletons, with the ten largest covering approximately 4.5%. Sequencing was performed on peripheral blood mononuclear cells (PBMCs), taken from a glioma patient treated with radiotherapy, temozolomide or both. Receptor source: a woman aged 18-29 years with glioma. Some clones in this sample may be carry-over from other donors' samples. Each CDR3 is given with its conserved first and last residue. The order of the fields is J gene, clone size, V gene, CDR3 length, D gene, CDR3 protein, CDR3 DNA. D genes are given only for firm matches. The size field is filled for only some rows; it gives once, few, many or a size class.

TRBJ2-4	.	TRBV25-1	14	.	CASSELGDGNIQYF	TGTGCCAGCAGTGAATTAGGGGACGGAAACATTCAGTACTTC
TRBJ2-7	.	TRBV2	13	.	CASKDDLSYEQYF	TGTGCCAGCAAGGACGACCTCTCCTACGAGCAGTACTTC
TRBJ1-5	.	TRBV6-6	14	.	CASSYLGFGQPQHF	TGTGCCAGCAGTTACTTAGGGTTTGGACAGCCCCAGCATTTT
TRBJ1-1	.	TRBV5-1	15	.	CASSPDNEPNTEAFF	TGCGCCAGCAGCCCCGACAACGAACCGAACACTGAAGCTTTCTTT
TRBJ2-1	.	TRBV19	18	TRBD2	CASSYEGLAGGSYNEQFF	TGTGCCAGTAGTTATGAGGGACTAGCGGGAGGCTCCTACAATGAGCAGTTCTTC
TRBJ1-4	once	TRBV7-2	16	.	CASSLEFGGDDEKLFF	TGTGCCAGCAGCTTAGAGTTCGGGGGCGACGATGAAAAACTGTTTTTT
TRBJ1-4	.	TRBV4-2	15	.	CASSQDCTDNEKLFF	TGTGCCAGCAGCCAAGATTGCACCGATAATGAAAAACTGTTTTTT
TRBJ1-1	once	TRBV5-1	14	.	CASSRTDGGKGAFF	TGCGCCAGCAGTCGTACGGACGGGGGGAAAGGAGCTTTCTTT
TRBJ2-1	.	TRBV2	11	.	CASSELSEQFF	TGTGCCAGCAGTGAACTAAGCGAGCAGTTCTTC
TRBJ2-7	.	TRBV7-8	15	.	CASSRPDGANYEQYF	TGTGCCAGCAGCCGTCCGGATGGAGCTAACTACGAGCAGTACTTC
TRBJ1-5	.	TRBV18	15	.	CASSPLAGNNQPQHF	TGTGCCAGCTCACCACTCGCAGGAAACAATCAGCCCCAGCATTTT
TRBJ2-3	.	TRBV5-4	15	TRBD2	CASSGTSGRSETQYF	TGTGCCAGCAGCGGAACTAGCGGGAGGTCTGAAACGCAGTATTTT
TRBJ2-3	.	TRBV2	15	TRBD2	CASSERLAYTDTQYF	TGTGCCAGCAGTGAACGACTAGCGTACACAGATACGCAGTATTTT
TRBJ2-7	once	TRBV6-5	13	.	CASSYSAQGPQYF	TGTGCCAGCAGTTACTCAGCCCAGGGGCCTCAGTACTTC
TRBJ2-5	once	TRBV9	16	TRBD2	CASSAGALAGVETQYF	TGTGCCAGCAGCGCGGGGGCACTAGCGGGGGTAGAGACCCAGTACTTC
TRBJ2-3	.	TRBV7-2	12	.	CASSFEVGSQYF	TGTGCCAGCAGCTTTGAGGTGGGATCGCAGTATTTT
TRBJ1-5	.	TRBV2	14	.	CASSEVRNNQPQHF	TGTGCCAGCAGTGAAGTCAGGAACAATCAGCCCCAGCATTTT
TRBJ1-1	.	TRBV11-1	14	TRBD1	CASSLDPGTEEAFF	TGTGCCAGCAGCTTAGACCCGGGGACAGAAGAAGCTTTCTTT
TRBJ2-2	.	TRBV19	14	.	CASNALGNTGELFF	TGTGCCAGTAATGCCTTAGGAAACACCGGGGAGCTGTTTTTT
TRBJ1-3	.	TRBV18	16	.	CASSPAKGVQGNTIYF	TGTGCCAGCTCACCCGCTAAGGGAGTGCAAGGAAACACCATATATTTT
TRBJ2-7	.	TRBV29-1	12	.	CSVEEQSYEQYF	TGCAGCGTTGAAGAACAGAGCTACGAGCAGTACTTC
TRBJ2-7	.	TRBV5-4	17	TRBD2	CASSQGLAGGGSYEQYF	TGTGCCAGCAGCCAGGGACTAGCGGGAGGAGGGTCCTACGAGCAGTACTTC
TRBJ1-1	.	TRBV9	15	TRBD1	CASSGTGATRSEAFF	TGTGCCAGCAGCGGGACAGGGGCGACAAGGAGTGAAGCTTTCTTT
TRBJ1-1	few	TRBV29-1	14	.	CSGWGRGADTEAFF	TGCAGCGGTTGGGGGCGCGGAGCCGACACTGAAGCTTTCTTT
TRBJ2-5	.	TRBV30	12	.	CAWKAVGETQYF	TGTGCCTGGAAGGCTGTCGGGGAGACCCAGTACTTC
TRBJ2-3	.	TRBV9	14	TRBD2	CASSDPTSSDTQYF	TGTGCCAGCAGTGATCCGACTAGCTCAGATACGCAGTATTTT
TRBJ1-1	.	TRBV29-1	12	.	CSVGGQITEAFF	TGCAGCGTTGGGGGACAAATTACTGAAGCTTTCTTT
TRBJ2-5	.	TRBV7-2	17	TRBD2	CASSLGVASGTGETQYF	TGTGCCAGCAGCTTAGGTGTAGCGAGCGGGACTGGAGAGACCCAGTACTTC
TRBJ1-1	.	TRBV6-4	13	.	CASSEKGFGEAFF	TGTGCCAGCAGTGAGAAAGGGTTCGGTGAAGCTTTCTTT
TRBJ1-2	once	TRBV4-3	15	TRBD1	CASSQEPGGTYGYTF	TGCGCCAGCAGCCAAGAACCAGGGGGGACCTATGGCTACACCTTC
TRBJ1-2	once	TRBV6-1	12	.	CASSEGRFGYTF	TGTGCCAGCAGTGAAGGGAGGTTTGGCTACACCTTC
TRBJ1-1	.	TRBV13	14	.	CASNNPLGEQQAFF	TGTGCCAGCAACAACCCCCTGGGGGAACAGCAAGCTTTCTTT